Below are 29 T cell receptor beta chains sequenced from a single sample in a study of cytomegalovirus exposure and HLA in healthy donors. PCR primers comprised 60 Vbeta and 13 Jbeta primers. The protocol was immunoSEQ multiplex PCR, while the TCRdb copy is restricted to in-frame clones and leaves out a portion. The table records 95,000 to 100,000 clones, around 77% of them present only once. The sequenced material came from PBMCs. Source of these receptors: a female donor in good health and CMV-seronegative.

The chain uses TRBV5-1 and TRBJ2-1; the match to TRBD2 covers 7 bases. The CDR3 has 13 residues. The ends lost 4 bases at V and 9 bases at J; junction bases unmatched: 7. The germline V gene has CDR1 SGHRS and CDR2 YFSETQ. In DNA form, the CDR3 reads TGCGCCAGCAGCCCTACTAGCGACCGTGAGCAGTTCTTC. Translation gives CASSPTSDREQFF.

The chain carries TRBV7-2 and TRBJ1-1, with D maybe TRBD1 (6 bases). The germline V gene encodes CDR1 SGHTA and CDR2 FQGNSA. This CDR3 contains 15 residues. V gave up 5 bases and J gave up 1 base, with 14 bases separating them. DNA of the CDR3: TGTGCCAGCAGCCCCTCGACAGGAGCGAACACTGAAGCTTTCTTT. The encoded protein is CASSPSTGANTEAFF.

The V call is TRBV11-2, the J call TRBJ1-1; 8 positions agree with TRBD1. This CDR3 comprises 15 residues. CDR1 and CDR2 from the germline V gene are SGHAT and FQNNGV. Trimming removed 5 bases from V and 5 bases from J; junction bases left unmatched: 10. The CDR3 nucleotides are TGTGCCAGCAGCCTTAGGGGACAGGTGGGGACTGAAGCTTTCTTT. This translates into CASSLRGQVGTEAFF. The variable domain in full, with the rest retrieved from reference TRBV11-2 and TRBJ1-1, is EAGVAQSPRYKIIEKRQSVAFWCNPISGHATLYWYQQILGQGPKLLIQFQNNGVVDDSQLPKDRFSAERLKGVDSTLKIQPAKLEDSAVYLCASSLRGQVGTEAFFGQGTRLTVV.

The chain joins TRBV6-6 to TRBJ2-1; D is undetermined. Germline V gene lookup returns CDR1 MNHNY and CDR2 SVGAGI (reference sequence). This CDR3 is 11 amino acids long. V was trimmed by 7 bases and J by 7 bases, leaving 8 bases between them. The DNA for the CDR3 is TGTGCCAGCACCGAAGAGAATGAGCAGTTCTTC. Translated: CASTEENEQFF.

The CDR3, as DNA: TGTGCCAGCAGTTCTACAGGTGACAGCTCCTACAATGAGCAGTTCTTC. This gives the protein CASSSTGDSSYNEQFF. The genes are TRBV6-6 and TRBJ2-1, with TRBD1 as a possible D gene (5 bases). Germline assignment: CDR1 MNHNY and CDR2 SVGAGI (reference sequence). This CDR3 is 16 amino acids long. V was cut by 4 bases and J by 0 bases, with 13 bases left in between.

The chain joins TRBV6-5 to TRBJ2-7; TRBD1 agrees at 7 bases. With 2 bases clipped from V and 3 bases from J, the junction kept 7 bases outside the gene matches. This CDR3 is built from 15 residues. Germline loops: CDR1 MNHEY, CDR2 SVGAGI. CDR3 sequence reads: CASSYRGGPDYEQYF. Written as DNA, the CDR3 is TGTGCCAGCAGTTACCGAGGGGGCCCGGACTACGAGCAGTACTTC.

This rearrangement joins TRBV28 to TRBJ2-7; possibly TRBD1 for D (5 bases). V was shortened by 3 bases and J by 2 bases, with 14 bases between the two germline ends. Germline V lookup: CDR1 MDHEN, CDR2 SYDVKM. This CDR3 is 15 amino acids long. The CDR3 here is CASSFPGIKTYEQYF. The CDR3 bases are TGTGCCAGCAGTTTCCCAGGGATCAAAACCTACGAGCAGTACTTC.

The chain is built from TRBV18 and TRBJ1-4, with D tentatively TRBD1 (6 bases). This CDR3 spans 15 amino acids. V lost 3 bases and J lost 4, with 12 bases in between. Germline loops: CDR1 KGHSH, CDR2 LQKENI. DNA for the CDR3: TGTGCCAGCTCACCGTACAGGGATAATAATGAAAAACTGTTTTTT. Translated, it gives CASSPYRDNNEKLFF. Full variable domain (missing parts from reference TRBV18 and TRBJ1-4): NAGVMQNPRHLVRRRGQEARLRCSPMKGHSHVYWYRQLPEEGLKFMVYLQKENIIDESGMPKERFSAEFPKEGPSILRIQQVVRGDSAAYFCASSPYRDNNEKLFFGSGTQLSVL.

V and J are TRBV4-1 and TRBJ2-3; D is perhaps TRBD1 (6 bases). CDR1 is MGHRA and CDR2 is YSYEKL in the germline V gene. CDR3 length: 14 amino acids. Trimming took off 2 bases at V and 0 bases at J, with 6 bases between the two ends. For the CDR3, the DNA is TGCGCCAGCAGCCAAAGGGGGAGCACAGATACGCAGTATTTT. Protein: CASSQRGSTDTQYF.

The chain recombines TRBV4-3 with TRBJ2-5; D gene uncertain. TRBJ2-7 explains the end of the DNA better; the J call may be wrong. Germline loops: CDR1 LGHNA, CDR2 YSLEER. The CDR3 consists of 16 residues. As DNA, the CDR3 is TGCGCCAGCAGCCTGGGCTGGCCTCCCCTCTCCTACGAGCAGTACTTC. This sequence encodes CASSLGWPPLSYEQYF.

The chain links TRBV6-6 to TRBJ2-3; 8 nucleotides align to TRBD1. The V gene end was trimmed by 6 bases and the J gene end by 0 bases; junction bases not matched to a gene: 5. This CDR3 contains 15 residues. CDR1 and CDR2 (germline): MNHNY, SVGAGI (reference sequence). CDR3 in DNA: TGTGCCAGCAGCCAAGGGACAGGTAGCACAGATACGCAGTATTTT. Protein: CASSQGTGSTDTQYF.

CDR3 region: CASHPGTLGTYGYTF. The CDR3 DNA reads as TGTGCCAGCCATCCGGGGACACTTGGGACATATGGCTACACCTTC. This chain uses TRBV6-4 with TRBJ1-2, with D tentatively TRBD1 (6 bases). The V and J ends lost 8 bases and 5 bases respectively, with 21 bases between them. This CDR3 has 15 residues. CDR1 and CDR2 (germline): MRHNA, SNTAGT.

V and J are TRBV30 and TRBJ1-5; D unresolved. CDR1 and CDR2 (germline): GTSNPN, SVGIG (reference sequence). The CDR3 extends over 14 amino acids. With 0 bases removed from V and 1 base from J, the gap between germline ends came to 7 bases. The CDR3 sequence is CAWSVPRSNQPQHF. DNA of the CDR3: TGTGCCTGGAGTGTACCGAGGAGCAATCAGCCCCAGCATTTT. The full variable domain, in which reference TRBV30 and TRBJ1-5 provide the parts outside the CDR3, is SQTIHQWPATLVQPVGSPLSLECTVEGTSNPNLYWYRQAAGRGLQLLFYSVGIGQISSEVPQNLSASRPQDRQFILSSKKLLLSDSGFYLCAWSVPRSNQPQHFGDGTRLSIL.

The chain links TRBV19 to TRBJ2-1; D perhaps matches TRBD2 (5 bases). V was pared by 3 bases and J by 3 bases, with 9 bases between. In germline, CDR1 is LNHDA, CDR2 SQIVND (reference sequence). CDR3 size: 14 residues. CDR3 DNA sequence: TGTGCCAGTAGTATTTTGGAGGACTACAATGAGCAGTTCTTC. Its protein is CASSILEDYNEQFF.

The rearrangement uses TRBV15 and TRBJ2-7, with a weak D call TRBD2 (6 bases). The CDR3 extends over 14 amino acids. Trimming stripped 0 bases from V and 3 bases from J, with 9 bases between. Germline V gives CDR1 LNHNV, CDR2 YYDKDF (reference sequence). CDR3 loop: CATSRDPGGYEQYF. DNA of the CDR3: TGTGCCACCAGCAGAGATCCCGGGGGCTACGAGCAGTACTTC. The full variable domain, its missing parts supplied by reference TRBV15 and TRBJ2-7, is DAMVIQNPRYQVTQFGKPVTLSCSQTLNHNVMYWYQQKSSQAPKLLFHYYDKDFNNEADTPDNFQSRRPNTSFCFLDIRSPGLGDTAMYLCATSRDPGGYEQYFGPGTRLTVT.

This clone was counted only a few times. The chain has TRBV5-3 and TRBJ1-2, with a weak D call TRBD1 (5 bases). TRBV5-3 is labeled an ORF, and its function is uncertain. V was pared by 0 bases and J by 0 bases, with 12 bases between. CDR3 length: 16 amino acids. CDR3 protein: CARSLVGRGANYGYTF. CDR3 sequence (DNA): TGTGCCAGAAGCTTGGTTGGGAGGGGCGCTAACTATGGCTACACCTTC.

V usage is TRBV6-5 and J usage is TRBJ2-1, with 8 positions matching TRBD1. J gave up 9 bases and V 8 bases, and 9 bases lay outside the gene matches. Germline lookup yields CDR1 MNHEY and CDR2 SVGAGI. The CDR3 contains 13 residues. Here the CDR3 reads CASSPGGQGEQFF. The DNA of the CDR3 is TGTGCCAGCTCCCCAGGAGGACAGGGTGAGCAGTTCTTC.

V and J are TRBV5-6 and TRBJ1-4, with a tentative D call TRBD1 (6 bases). V was trimmed by 0 bases and J by 8 bases, leaving 14 bases between them. Germline lookup yields CDR1 SGHDT and CDR2 YYEEEE. The CDR3 has 15 residues. CDR3 sequence (DNA): TGTGCCAGCAGCTTGGTTCAGGGGATTGGGGAAAAACTGTTTTTT. The encoded protein is CASSLVQGIGEKLFF.

The CDR3 nucleotides are TGTGCCAGCAGCTTAGCGGTAGCGGGAGTTGAGCAGTTCTTC. Translation gives CASSLAVAGVEQFF. The chain is built from TRBV7-9 and TRBJ2-1; 9 bases fit TRBD2. Germline loops: CDR1 SEHNR, CDR2 FQNEAQ (reference sequence). J lost 9 bases, V lost 0 bases, and 3 bases had no gene match. The CDR3 length is 14 residues.

The V and J genes are TRBV19 and TRBJ2-5; 10 nucleotides match TRBD2. The CDR3 consists of 14 residues. Trimming took 9 bases from V and 5 from J; bases not matched to a gene: 9. Germline V CDR1 and CDR2: LNHDA, SQIVND (reference sequence). The CDR3 sequence is CASRGSGRRETQYF. The CDR3 region has the DNA TGTGCCAGCCGAGGTAGCGGGAGGCGGGAGACCCAGTACTTC.

This chain links TRBV5-1 with TRBJ2-2; D gene ambiguous. V was trimmed by 3 bases and J by 0 bases, leaving 12 bases between them. The CDR3 totals 16 residues. The germline gives CDR1 SGHRS, CDR2 YFSETQ. The CDR3 nucleotides read TGCGCCAGCAGCTCCGCACAACAATCGAACACCGGGGAGCTGTTTTTT. This gives the protein CASSSAQQSNTGELFF. Variable domain in full (rest from reference TRBV5-1 and TRBJ2-2): KAGVTQTPRYLIKTRGQQVTLSCSPISGHRSVSWYQQTPGQGLQFLFEYFSETQRNKGNFPGRFSGRQFSNSRSEMNVSTLELGDSALYLCASSSAQQSNTGELFFGEGSRLTVL.

The J gene is TRBJ2-5, the V gene TRBV2; 11 nucleotides agree with TRBD2. The CDR3 is 16 amino acids. J gave up 2 bases and V 4 bases, and 6 bases lay outside the gene matches. Germline CDR1 reads SNHLY; CDR2 reads FYNNEI. The CDR3 bases are TGTGCCAGCAGTGCCTGGACTAGCGGGTCACAAGAGACCCAGTACTTC. Translating it yields CASSAWTSGSQETQYF.

The chain links TRBV6-5 to TRBJ2-6; tentatively, D is TRBD1 (6 bases). The CDR3 consists of 16 residues. V was pared by 2 bases and J by 0 bases, with 8 bases between. CDR1 MNHEY and CDR2 SVGAGI come from the germline V gene. The CDR3 DNA sequence: TGTGCCAGCAGTTACAAACAGGGCTCTGGGGCCAACGTCCTGACTTTC. This sequence encodes CASSYKQGSGANVLTF.

The CDR3 region is CASSLWPDRLGNTIYF. CDR3 bases: TGTGCCAGCAGTTTATGGCCGGACAGGTTAGGAAACACCATATATTTT. This chain connects TRBV28 to TRBJ1-3; 7 nucleotides line up with TRBD1. V shed 0 bases, J shed 4 bases, and the junction held 6 bases outside the gene matches. The CDR3 contains 16 residues. Germline V CDR1 and CDR2: MDHEN, SYDVKM.

The V and J genes are TRBV11-3 and TRBJ2-1; TRBD2 aligns across 8 bases. The CDR3 is 15 amino acids. Germline CDR1 SGHNT, CDR2 YENEEA. V gave up 5 bases and J gave up 3 bases; unmatched junction bases: 6. The CDR3 here is CASSPGGIDYNEQFF. The CDR3 DNA reads as TGTGCCAGCAGCCCGGGAGGGATCGACTACAATGAGCAGTTCTTC.

The V and J genes are TRBV29-1 and TRBJ1-3; TRBD1 might be the D (6 bases). CDR3 length: 13 amino acids. Germline V gene data show CDR1 as SQVTM and CDR2 as ANQGSEA. With 6 bases removed from V and 3 bases from J, the gap between germline ends came to 12 bases. Here the CDR3 reads CSVSGGIGNTIYF. The CDR3 DNA reads as TGCAGCGTCTCGGGGGGCATTGGAAACACCATATATTTT.

The V gene is TRBV5-8, the J gene TRBJ2-3; tentative D call: TRBD2 (5 bases). This CDR3 comprises 12 residues. Trimming removed 5 bases from V and 5 bases from J, with 9 bases in between. Germline CDR1 is SGHTS and CDR2 is YDEGEE. CDR3 sequence reads: CASRFGGDTQYF. The CDR3 DNA reads as TGTGCCAGCAGATTTGGAGGAGATACGCAGTATTTT.

V and J are TRBV5-1 and TRBJ2-5; 8 nucleotides agree with TRBD2. The V gene's germline CDR1 is SGHRS and CDR2 YFSETQ. V was pared by 0 bases and J by 5 bases, with 12 bases of the junction left unmatched. The length of the CDR3 is 17 residues. CDR3 loop: CASSLDPSGGSLETQYF. As DNA, the CDR3 is TGCGCCAGCAGCTTGGACCCCAGCGGGGGTAGTTTGGAGACCCAGTACTTC.

Only a few counts were recorded for this clone. The chain recombines TRBV5-6 with TRBJ1-1, with D perhaps TRBD1 (5 bases). With 1 base removed from V and 10 bases from J, the gap between germline ends came to 20 bases. Germline V gene lookup returns CDR1 SGHDT and CDR2 YYEEEE. This CDR3 is built from 15 residues. The CDR3: CASSLSRVGLLSAFF. The CDR3 coding sequence is TGTGCCAGCAGCTTGTCCCGAGTGGGACTTCTGTCAGCTTTCTTT.